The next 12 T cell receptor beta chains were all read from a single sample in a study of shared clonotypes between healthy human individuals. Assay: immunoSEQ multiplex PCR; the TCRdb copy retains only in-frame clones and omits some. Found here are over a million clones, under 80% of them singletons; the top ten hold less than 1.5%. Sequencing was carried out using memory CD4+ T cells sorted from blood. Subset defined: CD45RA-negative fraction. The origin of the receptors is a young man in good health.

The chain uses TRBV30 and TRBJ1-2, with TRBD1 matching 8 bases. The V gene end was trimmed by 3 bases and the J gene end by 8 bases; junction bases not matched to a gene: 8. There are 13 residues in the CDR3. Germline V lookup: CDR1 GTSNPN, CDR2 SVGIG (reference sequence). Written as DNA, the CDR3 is TGTGCCTGGAGGGCCGGGACAGGATCCGGCTACACCTTC. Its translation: CAWRAGTGSGYTF.

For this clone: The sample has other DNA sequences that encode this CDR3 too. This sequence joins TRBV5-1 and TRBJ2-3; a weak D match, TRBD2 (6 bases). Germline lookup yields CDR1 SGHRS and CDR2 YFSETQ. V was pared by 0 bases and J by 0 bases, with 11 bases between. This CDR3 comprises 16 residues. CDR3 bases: TGCGCCAGCAGCTTGGCCTCGGGGGTCAGCACAGATACGCAGTATTTT. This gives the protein CASSLASGVSTDTQYF.

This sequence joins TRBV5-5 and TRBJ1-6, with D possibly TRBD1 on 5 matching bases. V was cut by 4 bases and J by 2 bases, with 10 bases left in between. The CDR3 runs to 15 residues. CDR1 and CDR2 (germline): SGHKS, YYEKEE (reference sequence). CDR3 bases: TGTGCCAGCAGCCGAATAGGGGCCTATAATTCACCCCTCCACTTT. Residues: CASSRIGAYNSPLHF.

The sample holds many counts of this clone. CDR3 amino acids: CASSTPQGARDIQYF. CDR3 bases: TGTGCCAGTAGTACCCCCCAGGGGGCGCGAGACATTCAGTACTTC. This chain links TRBV19 with TRBJ2-4; 8 positions agree with TRBD1. Unmatched junction bases numbered 10, after V lost 4 bases and J lost 8 bases. This CDR3 spans 15 amino acids. CDR1 is LNHDA and CDR2 is SQIVND in the germline V gene (reference sequence).

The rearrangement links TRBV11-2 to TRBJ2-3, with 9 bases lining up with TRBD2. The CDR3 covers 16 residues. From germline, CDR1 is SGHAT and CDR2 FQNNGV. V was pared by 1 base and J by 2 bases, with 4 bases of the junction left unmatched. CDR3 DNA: TGTGCCAGCAGCTTAGGTGGCGGGAGGGCCACAGATACGCAGTATTTT. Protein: CASSLGGGRATDTQYF. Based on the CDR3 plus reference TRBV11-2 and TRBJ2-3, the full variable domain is EAGVAQSPRYKIIEKRQSVAFWCNPISGHATLYWYQQILGQGPKLLIQFQNNGVVDDSQLPKDRFSAERLKGVDSTLKIQPAKLEDSAVYLCASSLGGGRATDTQYFGPGTRLTVL.

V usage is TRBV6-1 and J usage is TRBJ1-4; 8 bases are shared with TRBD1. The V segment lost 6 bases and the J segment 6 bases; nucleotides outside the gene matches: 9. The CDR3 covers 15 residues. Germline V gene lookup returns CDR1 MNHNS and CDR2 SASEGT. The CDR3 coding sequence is TGTGCCAGCAGACCTTCGGACAGGGTGGATGAAAAACTGTTTTTT. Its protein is CASRPSDRVDEKLFF.

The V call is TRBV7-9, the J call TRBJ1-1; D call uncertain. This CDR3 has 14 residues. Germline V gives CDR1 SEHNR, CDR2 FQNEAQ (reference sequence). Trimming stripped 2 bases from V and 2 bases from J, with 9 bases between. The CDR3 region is CASSLFSVNTEAFF. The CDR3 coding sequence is TGTGCCAGCAGCTTATTTTCGGTAAACACTGAAGCTTTCTTT.

CDR3 in DNA: TGTGCCAGCTCACCACTCGGGGGGCGGCAAGAGACCCAGTACTTC. It yields the protein CASSPLGGRQETQYF. J is TRBJ2-5 and V is TRBV18, with D possibly matching TRBD2 (7 bases). V was pared by 1 base and J by 2 bases, with 11 bases between. The germline V gene encodes CDR1 KGHSH and CDR2 LQKENI. This CDR3 region has 15 residues.

CDR3 residues: CSVLMDYEQFF. The CDR3 nucleotides are TGCAGCGTCCTTATGGACTATGAGCAGTTCTTC. The V call is TRBV29-1, the J call TRBJ2-1; D may be TRBD2 (5 bases). The CDR3 is made up of 11 amino acids. V lost 6 bases to trimming and J lost 8 bases, with 11 bases between them. Per the germline V gene, CDR1 is SQVTM and CDR2 is ANQGSEA.

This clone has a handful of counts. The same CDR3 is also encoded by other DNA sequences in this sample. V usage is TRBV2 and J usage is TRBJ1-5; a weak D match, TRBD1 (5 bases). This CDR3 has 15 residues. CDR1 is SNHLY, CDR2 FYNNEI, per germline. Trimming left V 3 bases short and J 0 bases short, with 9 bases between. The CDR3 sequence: CASSDWGSSNQPQHF. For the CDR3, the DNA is TGTGCCAGCAGTGACTGGGGGTCTAGCAATCAGCCCCAGCATTTT.

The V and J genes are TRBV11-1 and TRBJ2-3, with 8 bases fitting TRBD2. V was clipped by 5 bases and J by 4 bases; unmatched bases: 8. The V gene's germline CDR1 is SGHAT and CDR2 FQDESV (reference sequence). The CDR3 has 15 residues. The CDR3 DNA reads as TGTGCCAGCAGCGATGTTAGCGGGGAAGCAGATACGCAGTATTTT. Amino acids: CASSDVSGEADTQYF.

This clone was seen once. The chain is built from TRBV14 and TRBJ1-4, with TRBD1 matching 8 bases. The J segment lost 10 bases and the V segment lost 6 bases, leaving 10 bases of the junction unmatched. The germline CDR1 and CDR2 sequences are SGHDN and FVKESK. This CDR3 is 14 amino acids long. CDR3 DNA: TGTGCCAGCAGGCCCTCGGGACAGGCTCGAAAACTGTTTTTT. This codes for CASRPSGQARKLFF.